Listed here is a single T cell receptor beta chain. Antigen specificity is unknown. Primers for the PCR totalled 60 Vbeta and 13 Jbeta. Profiled with immunoSEQ multiplex PCR; TCRdb holds only in-frame clones, not every one. This sample contains 130,000 to 150,000 clones. The CDR3 spans 16 residues. Germline trimming cut 2 bases from V and 5 bases from J; bases unmatched to any gene: 3. Germline loops: CDR1 SGHNT, CDR2 YYREEE (reference sequence). This record comes from a study of cytomegalovirus exposure and HLA in healthy donors. Findings of the study overall: Prior analysis indicated that the majority of TCR beta V segments exhibited productivity approximately 90% or approximately 30% of the time.

This receptor was obtained from a woman aged 50 to 60 in good health and CMV-seronegative. This chain links TRBV5-4 with TRBJ2-1; 14 bases match TRBD2. Material: PBMCs. CDR3 nucleotides: TGTGCCAGCAGCTTAGGACTAGCGGGGGGCCACAATGAGCAGTTCTTC. Protein: CASSLGLAGGHNEQFF.